This passage covers 27 T cell receptor beta chains from one sample sequenced in a study of T cell changes during pregnancy in multiple sclerosis. Sequenced by immunoSEQ multiplex PCR; TCRdb stores in-frame clones only, minus some. This sample yields 40,000 or so clones, of which around 94% are seen a single time; around 8% belongs to the top ten. The specimen comprised CD8+ T cells from peripheral blood mononuclear cells, sampled in the third trimester of pregnancy. The origin of the receptors is a female donor with multiple sclerosis, enrolled in a pregnancy study.

This clone was picked up one time. V is TRBV7-6 and J is TRBJ1-6; a possible D gene is TRBD1 (6 bases). V dropped 5 bases and J dropped 0 bases, with 20 bases sitting between them. Germline CDR1 reads SGHVS; CDR2 reads FNYEAQ. The CDR3 is 19 residues long. Here the CDR3 DNA reads TGTGCCAGCAGCCCTGGGACAACGCTCTCAAGCTCCTATAATTCACCCCTCCACTTT. This encodes CASSPGTTLSSSYNSPLHF.

The CDR3 region is CASGRQGSGELFF. The CDR3 DNA sequence: TGTGCTAGTGGCCGACAGGGGAGCGGGGAGCTGTTTTTT. The chain has TRBV12-5 and TRBJ2-2; 8 bases are shared with TRBD1. V lost 6 bases to trimming and J lost 7 bases; unmatched junction nucleotides: 4. Per germline, CDR1 LGHNT and CDR2 FRNRAP. There are 13 residues in the CDR3.

This clone came up once. J is TRBJ1-2 and V is TRBV9; tentative D call: TRBD1 (6 bases). Trimming left V 0 bases short and J 0 bases short, with 9 bases between. Germline CDR1 is SGDLS and CDR2 is YYNGEE. The CDR3 is made up of 15 amino acids. The CDR3 is CASSVGGGSNYGYTF. DNA for the CDR3: TGTGCCAGCAGCGTAGGAGGGGGATCTAACTATGGCTACACCTTC.

Concerning this clone: The junction does not match germline at one end; this may be a read error. DNA for the CDR3: TGTGCCAGCAGTCTCGGGACAGGCTTAGGCTGCACCTTC. Protein sequence: CASSLGTGLGCTF. V is TRBV27 and J is TRBJ1-2, with 8 positions matching TRBD1. The CDR3 has 13 residues. From germline, CDR1 is MNHEY and CDR2 SMNVEV (reference sequence).

This clone was recorded once. CDR3 residues: CATSRAGEHEQYF. CDR3 nucleotide sequence: TGTGCCACCAGCAGAGCGGGGGAACACGAGCAGTACTTC. V usage is TRBV15 and J usage is TRBJ2-7; the D gene is possibly TRBD2 (6 bases). The CDR3 totals 13 residues. From germline, CDR1 is LNHNV and CDR2 YYDKDF (reference sequence). Deletions cut 1 base from V and 5 bases from J, with 9 bases between.

This chain links TRBV27 with TRBJ2-5, with 7 nucleotides matching TRBD2. After removal of 7 bases from V and 4 bases from J, the junction contained 12 bases not matched to a gene. This CDR3 is 15 amino acids long. CDR1 MNHEY and CDR2 SMNVEV come from the germline V gene (reference sequence). The CDR3 region has the DNA TGTGCCAGCACACTCTCTAGCGGCGAAAGAGAGACCCAGTACTTC. Its protein is CASTLSSGERETQYF.

The chain links TRBV6-5 to TRBJ1-5, with D maybe TRBD1 (6 bases). CDR1 MNHEY and CDR2 SVGAGI come from the germline V gene. This CDR3 is 14 amino acids long. Trimming pared 4 bases from V and 7 bases from J, leaving 14 bases between. The CDR3 loop reads CASSLGGQEQPQHF. The DNA for the CDR3 is TGTGCCAGCAGTTTAGGGGGACAAGAACAGCCCCAGCATTTT.

The chain recombines TRBV28 with TRBJ2-1; 8 bases line up with TRBD1. Germline CDR1 MDHEN, CDR2 SYDVKM. CDR3 length: 15 residues. Unmatched junction bases numbered 9, after V lost 5 bases and J lost 6 bases. This chain's CDR3 is CASSPTGTGINEQFF. CDR3 bases: TGTGCCAGCAGTCCGACCGGGACAGGTATCAATGAGCAGTTCTTC.

This rearrangement joins TRBV9 to TRBJ2-2; 8 bases match TRBD2. CDR1 and CDR2 (germline): SGDLS, YYNGEE. After removal of 2 bases from V and 1 base from J, the junction contained 1 base not matched to a gene. The CDR3 runs 15 residues. DNA of the CDR3: TGTGCCAGCAGCGTTGCGGGGGGGAACACCGGGGAGCTGTTTTTT. This encodes CASSVAGGNTGELFF.

V is TRBV11-2 and J is TRBJ1-2; TRBD1 aligns across 7 bases. Germline V lookup: CDR1 SGHAT, CDR2 FQNNGV. V shed 5 bases, J shed 8 bases, and the junction held 14 bases outside the gene matches. This CDR3 has 15 amino acids. The CDR3 DNA sequence: TGTGCCAGCAGCCCAGCAGGGGGGCAGGGTTTAGGCTACACCTTC. Translating gives CASSPAGGQGLGYTF.

The chain combines TRBV5-1 with TRBJ2-3, with TRBD1 matching 8 bases. From germline, CDR1 is SGHRS and CDR2 YFSETQ. The V and J ends lost 4 bases and 2 bases, in that order; junction bases with no gene match: 9. The CDR3 is made up of 16 amino acids. CDR3 nucleotides: TGCGCCAGCAGCCCCGAGACAGGGGCGAACACAGATACGCAGTATTTT. Translation: CASSPETGANTDTQYF.

The chain has TRBV6-4 and TRBJ2-3; D is unresolved. Trimming took off 4 bases at V and 6 bases at J, with 11 bases between the two ends. CDR3 length equals 13 residues. Germline assignment: CDR1 MRHNA and CDR2 SNTAGT. DNA of the CDR3: TGTGCCAGCAGTGCCTCCGGGTGGGATACGCAGTATTTT. Residues: CASSASGWDTQYF.

The V call is TRBV2, the J call TRBJ1-2, with D maybe TRBD1 (5 bases). This CDR3 comprises 11 residues. The V and J ends lost 8 bases and 7 bases respectively, with 11 bases between them. Germline V CDR1 and CDR2: SNHLY, FYNNEI. The CDR3: CASSRGGGYTF. In DNA form, the CDR3 reads TGTGCCAGCTCTCGCGGGGGTGGCTACACCTTC.

Points on this clone: Different DNA sequences within this sample yield the same CDR3. The rearrangement links TRBV9 to TRBJ2-6; D unclear. This CDR3 has 14 amino acids. Germline CDR1 SGDLS, CDR2 YYNGEE. V lost 3 bases to trimming and J lost 0 bases, with 4 bases between them. The DNA for the CDR3 is TGTGCCAGCAGCGACAACTCTGGGGCCAACGTCCTGACTTTC. Translated, it gives CASSDNSGANVLTF.

CDR3 region: CATSNLTSGGTNTGELFF. The CDR3 nucleotides read TGTGCCACCAGCAACCTGACTAGCGGGGGGACGAACACCGGGGAGCTGTTTTTT. The chain recombines TRBV15 with TRBJ2-2; 13 bases agree with TRBD2. Germline CDR1 reads LNHNV; CDR2 reads YYDKDF (reference sequence). Trimming took 4 bases from V and 0 from J; bases not matched to a gene: 5. This CDR3 is built from 18 residues.

J is TRBJ1-2 and V is TRBV7-3; perhaps TRBD1 as D (5 bases). V lost 5 bases, J lost 2 bases, and 12 bases lay in between. The germline gives CDR1 SGHTA, CDR2 FQGTGA. The CDR3 has 14 amino acids. CDR3 nucleotide sequence: TGTGCCAGCAGCCCGAATGGGGCCAACTATGGCTACACCTTC. The encoded protein is CASSPNGANYGYTF.

The chain combines TRBV15 with TRBJ2-7; D is perhaps TRBD2 (5 bases). This CDR3 is 15 amino acids long. With 5 bases removed from V and 0 bases from J, the gap between germline ends came to 14 bases. Germline V gives CDR1 LNHNV, CDR2 YYDKDF (reference sequence). CDR3 residues: CATSSPAGASYEQYF. As DNA, the CDR3 is TGTGCCACCAGCTCTCCCGCGGGCGCCTCCTACGAGCAGTACTTC.

The chain joins TRBV5-1 to TRBJ2-1; 13 bases match TRBD2. The length of the CDR3 is 15 residues. From germline, CDR1 is SGHRS and CDR2 YFSETQ. Unmatched junction bases numbered 2, after V lost 4 bases and J lost 4 bases. In nucleotides, the CDR3 is TGCGCCAGCAGCACGACTAGCGGGGGGTACAATGAGCAGTTCTTC. Its protein product is CASSTTSGGYNEQFF.

This chain joins TRBV5-1 and TRBJ1-1, with TRBD1 as a possible D gene (5 bases). The CDR3 consists of 18 residues. Trimming cost V 0 bases and J 2 bases, with 20 bases left between them. Germline V gene sequence: CDR1 SGHRS, CDR2 YFSETQ. The DNA for the CDR3 is TGCGCCAGCAGCTTGGAGCGGGGGACCGTGACCCTTAACACTGAAGCTTTCTTT. Its protein is CASSLERGTVTLNTEAFF.

The V call is TRBV29-1, the J call TRBJ2-3, with TRBD1 identical over 9 bases. CDR1 is SQVTM and CDR2 is ANQGSEA in the germline V gene. V trimming: 4 bases; J trimming: 2 bases; junction bases outside the gene matches: 7. The CDR3 consists of 15 residues. CDR3 coding DNA: TGCAGCGTTGGGAGGACAGGGGATCCCACAGATACGCAGTATTTT. Protein sequence: CSVGRTGDPTDTQYF.

The rearrangement links TRBV13 to TRBJ2-7; 12 bases agree with TRBD1. The length of the CDR3 is 14 residues. V shed 5 bases and J 6 bases; nucleotides not matched to a gene: 5. CDR1 is PRHDT, CDR2 FYEKMQ, per germline (reference sequence). DNA of the CDR3: TGTGCCAGCAGCCCGGGGACAGGGGGCGGCGAGCAGTACTTC. Translating gives CASSPGTGGGEQYF.

This chain uses TRBV12-5 with TRBJ2-2; a weak D match, TRBD1 (6 bases). The CDR3 contains 18 residues. Trimming took 5 bases from V and 0 from J, leaving 19 bases between them. CDR1 and CDR2 from the germline V gene are LGHNT and FRNRAP. CDR3 loop: CASGPPGHLTANTGELFF. The CDR3 DNA reads as TGTGCTAGTGGTCCACCGGGACACCTTACCGCGAACACCGGGGAGCTGTTTTTT. The full variable domain, its missing parts supplied by reference TRBV12-5 and TRBJ2-2, is DARVTQTPRHKVTEMGQEVTMRCQPILGHNTVFWYRQTMMQGLELLAYFRNRAPLDDSGMPKDRFSAEMPDATLATLKIQPSEPRDSAVYFCASGPPGHLTANTGELFFGEGSRLTVL.

The chain carries TRBV10-1 and TRBJ2-3; 10 bases are a match to TRBD2. V lost 3 bases, J lost 2 bases, and 8 bases stayed unmatched. This CDR3 region has 17 residues. Germline V gene sequence: CDR1 WNHNN, CDR2 SYGVQD (reference sequence). The CDR3 reads CASSDLAGLADTDTQYF. The CDR3 coding sequence is TGCGCCAGCAGTGATTTGGCAGGACTAGCGGACACAGATACGCAGTATTTT.

V and J are TRBV13 and TRBJ2-1, with 10 bases that match TRBD1. Trimming cost V 5 bases and J 8 bases; bases outside gene matches: 6. The germline V gene has CDR1 PRHDT and CDR2 FYEKMQ (reference sequence). This CDR3 has 14 amino acids. CDR3 residues: CASSTRQGADEQFF. The CDR3 DNA is TGTGCCAGCAGCACCCGACAGGGGGCAGATGAGCAGTTCTTC.

This sequence joins TRBV27 and TRBJ2-1; D remains unclear. This CDR3 is built from 13 residues. V was clipped by 8 bases and J by 5 bases, with 13 bases between them. The V gene's germline CDR1 is MNHEY and CDR2 SMNVEV (reference sequence). CDR3 amino acids: CASAPASNNEQFF. CDR3 nucleotide sequence: TGTGCCAGCGCCCCAGCGAGCAACAATGAGCAGTTCTTC.

The chain links TRBV19 to TRBJ1-6; the D gene is possibly TRBD1 (5 bases). V lost 1 base to trimming and J lost 6 bases, with 13 bases between them. Looked up from germline, CDR1 is LNHDA and CDR2 is SQIVND (reference sequence). The CDR3 has 16 amino acids. CDR3 sequence reads: CASSIVDTSGNSPLHF. The CDR3 DNA is TGTGCCAGTAGTATAGTGGACACCTCGGGTAATTCACCCCTCCACTTT.

Turning to this clone: Germline and junction disagree at one end, which may indicate a read error. The V and J genes are TRBV2 and TRBJ2-5, with D uncertain. The CDR3 totals 14 residues. CDR1 is SNHLY, CDR2 FYNNEI, per germline. CDR3 DNA: TGTGCCAGCAGGGAAGAAGCGACCCAAGAGACCCAGTACTTC. Encoded protein: CASREEATQETQYF.